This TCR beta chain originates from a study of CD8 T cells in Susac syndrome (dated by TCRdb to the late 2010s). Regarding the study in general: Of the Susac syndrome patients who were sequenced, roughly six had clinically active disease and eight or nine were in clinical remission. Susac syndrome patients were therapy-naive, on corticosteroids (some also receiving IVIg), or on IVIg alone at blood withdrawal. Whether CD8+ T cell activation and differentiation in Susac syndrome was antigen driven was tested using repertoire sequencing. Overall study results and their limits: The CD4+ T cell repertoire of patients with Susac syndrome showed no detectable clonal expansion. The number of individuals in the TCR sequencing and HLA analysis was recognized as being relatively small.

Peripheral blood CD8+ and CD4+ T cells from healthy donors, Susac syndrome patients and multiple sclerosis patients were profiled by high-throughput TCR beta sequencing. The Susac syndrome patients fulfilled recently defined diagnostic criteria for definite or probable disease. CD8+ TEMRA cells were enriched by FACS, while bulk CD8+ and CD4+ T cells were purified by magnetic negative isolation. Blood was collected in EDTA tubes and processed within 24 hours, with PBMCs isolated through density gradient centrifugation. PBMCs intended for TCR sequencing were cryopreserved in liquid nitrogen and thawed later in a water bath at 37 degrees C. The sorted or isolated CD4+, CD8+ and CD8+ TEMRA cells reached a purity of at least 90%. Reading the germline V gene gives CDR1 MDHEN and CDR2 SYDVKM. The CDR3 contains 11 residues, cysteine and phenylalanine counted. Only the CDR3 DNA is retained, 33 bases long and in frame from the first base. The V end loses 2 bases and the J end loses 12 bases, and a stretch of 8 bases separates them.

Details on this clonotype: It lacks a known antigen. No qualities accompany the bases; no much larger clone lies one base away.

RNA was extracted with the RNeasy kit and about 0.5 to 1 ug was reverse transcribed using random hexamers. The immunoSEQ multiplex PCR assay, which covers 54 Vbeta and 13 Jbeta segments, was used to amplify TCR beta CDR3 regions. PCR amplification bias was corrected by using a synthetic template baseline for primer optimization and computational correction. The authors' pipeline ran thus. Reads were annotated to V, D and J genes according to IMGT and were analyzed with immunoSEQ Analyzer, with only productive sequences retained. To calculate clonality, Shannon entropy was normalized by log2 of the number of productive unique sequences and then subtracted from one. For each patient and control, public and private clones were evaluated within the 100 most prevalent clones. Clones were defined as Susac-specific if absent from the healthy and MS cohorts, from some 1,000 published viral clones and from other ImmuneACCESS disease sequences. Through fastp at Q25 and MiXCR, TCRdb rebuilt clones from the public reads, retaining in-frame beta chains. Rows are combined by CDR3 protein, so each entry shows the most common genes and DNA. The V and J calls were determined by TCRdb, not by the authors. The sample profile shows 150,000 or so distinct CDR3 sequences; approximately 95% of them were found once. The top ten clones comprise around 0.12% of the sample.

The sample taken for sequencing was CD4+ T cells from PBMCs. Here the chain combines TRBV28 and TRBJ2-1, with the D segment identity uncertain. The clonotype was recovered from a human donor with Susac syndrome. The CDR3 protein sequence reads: CASSLPGGQFF. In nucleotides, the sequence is TGTGCCAGCAGTTTACCCGGCGGGCAGTTCTTC.